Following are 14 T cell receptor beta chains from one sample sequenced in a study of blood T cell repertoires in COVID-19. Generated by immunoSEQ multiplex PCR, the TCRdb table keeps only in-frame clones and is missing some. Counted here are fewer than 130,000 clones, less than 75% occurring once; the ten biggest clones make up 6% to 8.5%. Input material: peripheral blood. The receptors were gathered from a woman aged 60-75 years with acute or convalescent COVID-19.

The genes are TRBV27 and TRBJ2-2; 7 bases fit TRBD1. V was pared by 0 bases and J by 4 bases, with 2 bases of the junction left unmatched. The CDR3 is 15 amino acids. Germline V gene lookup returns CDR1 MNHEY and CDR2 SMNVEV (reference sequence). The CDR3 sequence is CASSLSAGGTGELFF. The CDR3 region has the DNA TGTGCCAGCAGTTTATCGGCAGGGGGCACCGGGGAGCTGTTTTTT.

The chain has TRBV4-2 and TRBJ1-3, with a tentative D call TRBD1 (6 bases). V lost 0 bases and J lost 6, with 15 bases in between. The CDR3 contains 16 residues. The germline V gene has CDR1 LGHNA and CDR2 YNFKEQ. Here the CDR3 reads CASSQDPQGFINTIYF. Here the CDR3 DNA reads TGTGCCAGCAGCCAAGACCCACAGGGATTTATAAACACCATATATTTT.

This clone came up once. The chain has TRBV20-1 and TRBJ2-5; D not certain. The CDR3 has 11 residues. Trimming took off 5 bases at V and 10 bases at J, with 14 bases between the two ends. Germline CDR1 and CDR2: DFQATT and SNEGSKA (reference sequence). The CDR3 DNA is TGCAGTGCTGTGCCGGAGATCGGCCAGTACTTC. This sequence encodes CSAVPEIGQYF.

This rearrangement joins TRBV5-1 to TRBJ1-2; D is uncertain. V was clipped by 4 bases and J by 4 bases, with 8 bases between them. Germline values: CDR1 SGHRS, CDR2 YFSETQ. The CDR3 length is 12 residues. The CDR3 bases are TGCGCCAGCAGCGACAACGTCTATGGCTACACCTTC. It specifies CASSDNVYGYTF.

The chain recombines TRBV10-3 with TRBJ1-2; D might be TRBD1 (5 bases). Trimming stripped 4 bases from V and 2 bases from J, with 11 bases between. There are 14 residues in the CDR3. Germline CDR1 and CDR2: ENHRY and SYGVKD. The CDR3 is CAISAAGQNYGYTF. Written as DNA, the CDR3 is TGTGCCATCAGTGCCGCCGGACAAAACTATGGCTACACCTTC.

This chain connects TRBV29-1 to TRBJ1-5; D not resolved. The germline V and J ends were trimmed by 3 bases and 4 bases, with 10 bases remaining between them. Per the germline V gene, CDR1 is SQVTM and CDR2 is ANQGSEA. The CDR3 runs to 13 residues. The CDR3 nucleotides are TGCAGCGTTGAGGAACAGAGTAATCAGCCCCAGCATTTT. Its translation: CSVEEQSNQPQHF.

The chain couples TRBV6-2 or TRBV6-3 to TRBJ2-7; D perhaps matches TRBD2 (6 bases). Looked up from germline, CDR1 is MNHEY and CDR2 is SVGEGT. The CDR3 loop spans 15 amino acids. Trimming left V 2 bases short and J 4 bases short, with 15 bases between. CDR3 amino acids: CASSYLRGSYYEQYF. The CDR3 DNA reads TGTGCCAGCAGTTACCTACGGGGGTCCTATTACGAGCAGTACTTC.

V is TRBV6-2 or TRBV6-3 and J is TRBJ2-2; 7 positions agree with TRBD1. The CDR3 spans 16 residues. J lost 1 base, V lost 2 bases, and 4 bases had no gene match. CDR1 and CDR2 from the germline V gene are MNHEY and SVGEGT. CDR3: CASSYPRTGNTGELFF. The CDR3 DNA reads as TGTGCCAGCAGTTACCCGCGGACAGGGAACACCGGGGAGCTGTTTTTT.

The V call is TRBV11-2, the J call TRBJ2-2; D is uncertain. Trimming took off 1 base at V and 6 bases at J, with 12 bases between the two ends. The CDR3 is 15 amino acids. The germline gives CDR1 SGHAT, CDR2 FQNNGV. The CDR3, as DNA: TGTGCCAGCAGCTTAGTACTACGGTCGGCCGGGGAGCTGTTTTTT. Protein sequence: CASSLVLRSAGELFF.

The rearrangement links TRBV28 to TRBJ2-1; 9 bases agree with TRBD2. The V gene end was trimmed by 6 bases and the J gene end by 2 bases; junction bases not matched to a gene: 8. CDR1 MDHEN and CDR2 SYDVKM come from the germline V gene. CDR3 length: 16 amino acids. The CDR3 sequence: CASSPPASGAYNEQFF. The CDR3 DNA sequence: TGTGCCAGCAGCCCCCCAGCTAGCGGGGCCTACAATGAGCAGTTCTTC.

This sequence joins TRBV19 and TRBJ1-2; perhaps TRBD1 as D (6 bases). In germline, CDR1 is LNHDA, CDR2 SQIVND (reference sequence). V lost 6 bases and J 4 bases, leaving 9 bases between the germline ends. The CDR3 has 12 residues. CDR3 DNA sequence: TGTGCCAGTAGAGGGGGTTTCTATGGCTACACCTTC. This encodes CASRGGFYGYTF.

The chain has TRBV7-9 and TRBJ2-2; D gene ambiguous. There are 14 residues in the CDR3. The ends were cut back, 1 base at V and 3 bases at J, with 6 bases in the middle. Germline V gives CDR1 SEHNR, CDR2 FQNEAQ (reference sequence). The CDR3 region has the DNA TGTGCCAGCAGCTTAGTAGAATACACCGGGGAGCTGTTTTTT. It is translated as CASSLVEYTGELFF.

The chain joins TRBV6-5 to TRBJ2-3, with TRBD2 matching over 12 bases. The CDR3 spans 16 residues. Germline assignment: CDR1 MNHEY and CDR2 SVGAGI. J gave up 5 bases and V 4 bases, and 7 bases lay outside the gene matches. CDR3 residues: CASSSSGGAGGDTQYF. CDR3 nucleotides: TGTGCCAGCAGTTCTAGCGGGGGGGCAGGTGGAGATACGCAGTATTTT.

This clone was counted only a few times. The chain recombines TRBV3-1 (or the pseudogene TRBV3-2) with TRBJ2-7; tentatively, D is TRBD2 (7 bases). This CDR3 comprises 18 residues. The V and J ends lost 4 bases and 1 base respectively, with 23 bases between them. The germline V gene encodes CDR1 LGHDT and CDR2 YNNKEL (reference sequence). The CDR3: CASSPTQQVGGGSYEQYF. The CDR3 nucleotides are TGTGCCAGCAGCCCAACCCAACAGGTAGGGGGGGGGTCCTACGAGCAGTACTTC.